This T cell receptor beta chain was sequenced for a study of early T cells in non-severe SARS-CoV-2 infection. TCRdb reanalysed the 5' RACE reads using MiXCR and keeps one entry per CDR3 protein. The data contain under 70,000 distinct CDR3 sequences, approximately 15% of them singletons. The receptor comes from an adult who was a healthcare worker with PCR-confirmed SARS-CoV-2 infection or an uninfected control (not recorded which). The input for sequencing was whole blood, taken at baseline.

CDR3: CASSSHQDYEQYF. CDR3 sequence (DNA): TGTGCCAGCAGTTCCCATCAGGACTACGAGCAGTACTTC. The chain carries TRBV28 and TRBJ2-7; no clear D gene. Trimming removed 4 bases from V and 3 bases from J, with 10 bases in between. This CDR3 contains 13 residues. Germline assignment: CDR1 MDHEN and CDR2 SYDVKM.